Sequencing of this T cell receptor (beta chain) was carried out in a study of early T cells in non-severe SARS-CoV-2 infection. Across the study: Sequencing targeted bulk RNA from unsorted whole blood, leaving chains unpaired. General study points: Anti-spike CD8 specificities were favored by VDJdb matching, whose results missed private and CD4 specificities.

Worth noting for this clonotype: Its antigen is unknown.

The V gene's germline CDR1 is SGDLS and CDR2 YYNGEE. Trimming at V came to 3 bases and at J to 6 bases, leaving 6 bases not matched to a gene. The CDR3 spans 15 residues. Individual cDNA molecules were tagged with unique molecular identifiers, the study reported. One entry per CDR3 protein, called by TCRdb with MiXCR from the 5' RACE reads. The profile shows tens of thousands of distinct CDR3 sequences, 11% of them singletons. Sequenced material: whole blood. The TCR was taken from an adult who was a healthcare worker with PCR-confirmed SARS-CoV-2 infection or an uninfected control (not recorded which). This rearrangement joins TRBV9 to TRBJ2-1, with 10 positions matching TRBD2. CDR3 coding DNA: TGTGCCAGCAGCGATGCAGCGGGAGGGCGCAATGAGCAGTTCTTC. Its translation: CASSDAAGGRNEQFF. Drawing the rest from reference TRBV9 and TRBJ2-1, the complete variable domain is DSGVTQTPKHLITATGQRVTLRCSPRSGDLSVYWYQQSLDQGLQFLIQYYNGEERAKGNILERFSAQQFPDLHSELNLSSLELGDSALYFCASSDAAGGRNEQFFGPGTRLTVL.